This T cell receptor (beta chain) emerged from a study of cytomegalovirus exposure and HLA in healthy donors. Overall study results and limits: By a later analysis, the bulk of CMV-associated TCR beta chains appeared HLA-restricted. Clonal expansion, a later analysis showed, was greater in HLA-associated TCR beta chains than in equally common others. One variant, a missense change in DCLRE1C, was linked in a later analysis to TCR beta V- and J-gene trimming.

The PCR made use of 60 Vbeta and 13 Jbeta primers. Profiled with immunoSEQ multiplex PCR; TCRdb holds only in-frame clones, not every one. The sample yields around 120,000 clones, 80% seen once. Of note for this clone: Its target is unknown.

Per germline, CDR1 SQVTM and CDR2 ANQGSEA. V trimming: 0 bases; J trimming: 1 base; junction bases outside the gene matches: 7. The CDR3 contains 16 residues. Sequenced input: PBMCs. V gene TRBV29-1 combines with J gene TRBJ2-5, with TRBD1 matching 8 bases. This clonotype was sampled from a man aged 25 to 40 in good health and CMV-seronegative. The CDR3 sequence: CSVEEGRDRFQETQYF. Here the CDR3 DNA reads TGCAGCGTTGAAGAAGGCCGGGACAGGTTCCAAGAGACCCAGTACTTC.